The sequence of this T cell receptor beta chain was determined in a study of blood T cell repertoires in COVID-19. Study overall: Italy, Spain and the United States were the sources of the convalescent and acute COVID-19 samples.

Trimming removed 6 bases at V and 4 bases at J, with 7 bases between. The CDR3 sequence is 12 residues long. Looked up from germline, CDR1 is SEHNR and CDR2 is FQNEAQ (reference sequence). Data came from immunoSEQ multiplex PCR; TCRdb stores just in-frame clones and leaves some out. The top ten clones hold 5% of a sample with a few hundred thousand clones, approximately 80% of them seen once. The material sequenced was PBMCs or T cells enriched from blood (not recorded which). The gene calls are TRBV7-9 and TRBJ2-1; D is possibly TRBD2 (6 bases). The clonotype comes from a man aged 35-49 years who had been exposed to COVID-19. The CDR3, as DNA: TGTGCCAGCAGGGGGACTTACAATGAGCAGTTCTTC. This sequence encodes CASRGTYNEQFF.